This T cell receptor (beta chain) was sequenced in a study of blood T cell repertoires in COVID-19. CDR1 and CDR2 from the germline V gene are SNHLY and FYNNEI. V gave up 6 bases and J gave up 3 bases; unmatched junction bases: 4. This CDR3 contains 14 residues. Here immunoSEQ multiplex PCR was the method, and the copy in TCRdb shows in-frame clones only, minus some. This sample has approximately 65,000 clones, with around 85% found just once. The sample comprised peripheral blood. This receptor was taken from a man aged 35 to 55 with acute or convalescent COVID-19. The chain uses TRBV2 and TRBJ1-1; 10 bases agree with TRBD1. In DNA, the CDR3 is TGTGCCAGCAGGGGGGGACAGGGGCACACTGAAGCTTTCTTT. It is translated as CASRGGQGHTEAFF.